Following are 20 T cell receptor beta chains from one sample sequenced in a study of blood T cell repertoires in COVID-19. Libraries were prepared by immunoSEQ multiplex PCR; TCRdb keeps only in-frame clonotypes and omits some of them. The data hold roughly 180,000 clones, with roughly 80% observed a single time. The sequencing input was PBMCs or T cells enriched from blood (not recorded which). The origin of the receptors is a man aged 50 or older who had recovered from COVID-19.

CDR3 nucleotide sequence: TGTGCCAGCAGCCACCGAACAGGGGGGGATGAAAAACTGTTTTTT. It translates to CASSHRTGGDEKLFF. The chain employs TRBV14 and TRBJ1-4; TRBD1 aligns across 8 bases. The CDR3 runs to 15 residues. The V gene end was trimmed by 3 bases and the J gene end by 6 bases; junction bases not matched to a gene: 6. The germline CDR1 and CDR2 sequences are SGHDN and FVKESK.

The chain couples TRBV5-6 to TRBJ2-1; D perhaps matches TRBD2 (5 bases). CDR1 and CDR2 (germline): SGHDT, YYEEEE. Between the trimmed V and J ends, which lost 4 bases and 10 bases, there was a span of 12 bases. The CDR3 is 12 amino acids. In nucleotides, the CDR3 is TGTGCCAGCAGCGGTACTAGTGACGAGCAGTTCTTC. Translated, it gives CASSGTSDEQFF.

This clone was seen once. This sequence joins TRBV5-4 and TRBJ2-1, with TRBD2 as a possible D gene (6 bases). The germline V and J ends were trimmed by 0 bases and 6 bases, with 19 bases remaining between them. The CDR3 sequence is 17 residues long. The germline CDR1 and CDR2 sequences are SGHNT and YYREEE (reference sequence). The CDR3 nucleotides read TGTGCCAGCAGCTTGGGTTTGGCAGGGAGGTCCAGCAATGAGCAGTTCTTC. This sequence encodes CASSLGLAGRSSNEQFF.

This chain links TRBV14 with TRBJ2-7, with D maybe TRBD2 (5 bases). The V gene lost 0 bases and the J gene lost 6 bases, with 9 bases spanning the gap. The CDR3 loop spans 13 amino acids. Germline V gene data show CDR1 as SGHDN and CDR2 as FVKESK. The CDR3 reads CASSQDIRGEQYF. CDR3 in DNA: TGTGCCAGCAGCCAAGATATACGGGGCGAGCAGTACTTC.

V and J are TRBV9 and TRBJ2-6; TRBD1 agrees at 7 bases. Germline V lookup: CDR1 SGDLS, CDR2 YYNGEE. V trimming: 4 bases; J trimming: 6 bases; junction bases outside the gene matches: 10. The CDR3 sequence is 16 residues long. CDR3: CASSPYPTGMANVLTF. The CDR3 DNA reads TGTGCCAGCAGCCCATATCCGACAGGGATGGCCAACGTCCTGACTTTC.

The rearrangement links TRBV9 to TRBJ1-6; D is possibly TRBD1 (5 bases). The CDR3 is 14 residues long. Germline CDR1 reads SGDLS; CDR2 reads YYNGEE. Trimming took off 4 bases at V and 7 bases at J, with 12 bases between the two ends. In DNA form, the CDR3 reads TGTGCCAGCAGCCCTCGGTGGGGCAATTCACCCCTCCACTTT. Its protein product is CASSPRWGNSPLHF.

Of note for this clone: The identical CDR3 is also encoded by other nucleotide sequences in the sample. CDR3 sequence (DNA): TGTGCCACCAGTGACTCTCTCTATGGCTACACCTTC. Translating it yields CATSDSLYGYTF. The rearrangement joins TRBV24-1 to TRBJ1-2; D remains ambiguous. The germline V gene encodes CDR1 KGHDR and CDR2 SFDVKD. The CDR3 extends over 12 amino acids. V lost 4 bases, J lost 4 bases, and 6 bases lay in between.

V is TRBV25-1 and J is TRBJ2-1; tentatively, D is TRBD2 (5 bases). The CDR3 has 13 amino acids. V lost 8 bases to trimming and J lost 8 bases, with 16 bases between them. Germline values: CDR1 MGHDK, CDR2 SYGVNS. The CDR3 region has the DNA TGTGCCAGCTCTCGAGGGAGTGGTTATGAGCAGTTCTTC. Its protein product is CASSRGSGYEQFF.

The CDR3 protein is CASSVASGGSSYEQYF. CDR3 nucleotide sequence: TGTGCCAGCAGTGTAGCTAGCGGGGGTAGCTCCTACGAGCAGTACTTC. The V and J genes are TRBV6-1 and TRBJ2-7; TRBD2 aligns across 10 bases. Germline values: CDR1 MNHNS, CDR2 SASEGT. CDR3 length equals 16 residues. V lost 4 bases to trimming and J lost 0 bases; unmatched junction nucleotides: 6.

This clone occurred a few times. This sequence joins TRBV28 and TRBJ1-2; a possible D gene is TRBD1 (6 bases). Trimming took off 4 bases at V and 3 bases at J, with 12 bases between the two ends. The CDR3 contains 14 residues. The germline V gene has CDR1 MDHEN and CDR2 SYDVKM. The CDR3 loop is CASSYPSGDYGYTF. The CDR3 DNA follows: TGTGCCAGCAGTTACCCGTCAGGGGACTATGGCTACACCTTC.

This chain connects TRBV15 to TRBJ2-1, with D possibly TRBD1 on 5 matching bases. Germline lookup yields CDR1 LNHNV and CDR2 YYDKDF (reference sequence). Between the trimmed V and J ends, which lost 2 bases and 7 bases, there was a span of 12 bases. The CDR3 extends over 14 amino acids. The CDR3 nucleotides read TGTGCCACCAGCAGACCTGCCGCAGGGAATGAGCAGTTCTTC. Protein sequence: CATSRPAAGNEQFF.

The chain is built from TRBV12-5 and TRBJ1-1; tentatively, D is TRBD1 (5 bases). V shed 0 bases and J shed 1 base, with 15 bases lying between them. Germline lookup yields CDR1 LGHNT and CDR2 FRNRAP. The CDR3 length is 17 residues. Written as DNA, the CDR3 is TGTGCTAGTGGTTTGGTAACGGAGGGGCTGAAGAACACTGAAGCTTTCTTT. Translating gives CASGLVTEGLKNTEAFF.

The CDR3 here is CASSSPDRGDTEAFF. The CDR3 nucleotides are TGTGCCAGCAGCTCCCCGGACAGGGGAGACACTGAAGCTTTCTTT. This chain joins TRBV11-2 and TRBJ1-1; the match to TRBD1 covers 9 bases. V lost 4 bases, J lost 3 bases, and 6 bases stayed unmatched. There are 15 residues in the CDR3. Germline-derived CDR1 and CDR2 are SGHAT and FQNNGV. Based on the CDR3 plus reference TRBV11-2 and TRBJ1-1, the full variable domain is EAGVAQSPRYKIIEKRQSVAFWCNPISGHATLYWYQQILGQGPKLLIQFQNNGVVDDSQLPKDRFSAERLKGVDSTLKIQPAKLEDSAVYLCASSSPDRGDTEAFFGQGTRLTVV.

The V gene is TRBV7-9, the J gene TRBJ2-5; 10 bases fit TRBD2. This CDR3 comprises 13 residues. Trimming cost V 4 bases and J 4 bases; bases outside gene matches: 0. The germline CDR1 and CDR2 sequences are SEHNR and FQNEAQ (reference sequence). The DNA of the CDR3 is TGTGCCAGCAGCTCTAGCGGGAGAGAGACCCAGTACTTC. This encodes CASSSSGRETQYF.

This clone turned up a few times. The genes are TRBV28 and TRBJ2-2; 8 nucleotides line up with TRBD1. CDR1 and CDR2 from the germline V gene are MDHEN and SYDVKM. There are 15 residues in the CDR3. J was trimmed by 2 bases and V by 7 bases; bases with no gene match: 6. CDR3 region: CASNRQGSNTGELFF. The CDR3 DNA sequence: TGTGCCAGCAACCGACAGGGGAGTAACACCGGGGAGCTGTTTTTT.

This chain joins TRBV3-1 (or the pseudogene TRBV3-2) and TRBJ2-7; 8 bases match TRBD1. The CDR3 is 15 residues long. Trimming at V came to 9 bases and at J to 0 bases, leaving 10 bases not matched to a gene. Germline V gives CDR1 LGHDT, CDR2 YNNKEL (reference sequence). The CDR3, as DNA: TGTGCCAGTAACCGTGGGACAGGTACCTCCTACGAGCAGTACTTC. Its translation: CASNRGTGTSYEQYF.

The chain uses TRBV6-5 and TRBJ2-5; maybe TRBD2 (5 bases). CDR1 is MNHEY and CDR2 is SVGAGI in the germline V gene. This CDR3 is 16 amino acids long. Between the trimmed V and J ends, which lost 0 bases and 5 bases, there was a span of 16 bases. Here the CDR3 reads CASSYSMTRTGETQYF. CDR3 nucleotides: TGTGCCAGCAGTTACTCGATGACACGGACGGGGGAGACCCAGTACTTC.

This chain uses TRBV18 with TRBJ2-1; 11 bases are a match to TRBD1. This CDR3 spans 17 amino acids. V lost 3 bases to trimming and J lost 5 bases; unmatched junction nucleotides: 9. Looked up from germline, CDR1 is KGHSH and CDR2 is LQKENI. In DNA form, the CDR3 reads TGTGCCAGCTCACCCCCGCCGGGACAGGGGGTCAACAATGAGCAGTTCTTC. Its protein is CASSPPPGQGVNNEQFF.

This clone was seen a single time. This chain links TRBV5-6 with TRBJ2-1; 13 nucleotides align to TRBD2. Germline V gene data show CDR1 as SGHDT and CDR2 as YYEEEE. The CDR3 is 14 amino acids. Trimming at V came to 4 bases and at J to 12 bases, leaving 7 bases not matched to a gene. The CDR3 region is CASSPVLAGGGQFF. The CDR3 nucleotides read TGTGCCAGCAGCCCGGTACTAGCGGGAGGGGGGCAGTTCTTC.

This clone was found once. The CDR3 sequence: CASSLVPGGLNYGYTF. In DNA form, the CDR3 reads TGCGCCAGCAGCTTGGTTCCAGGGGGTCTTAACTATGGCTACACCTTC. The rearrangement links TRBV5-1 to TRBJ1-2, with 7 positions matching TRBD1. Germline loops: CDR1 SGHRS, CDR2 YFSETQ. V was pared by 0 bases and J by 1 base, with 6 bases of the junction left unmatched. The CDR3 is 16 amino acids.